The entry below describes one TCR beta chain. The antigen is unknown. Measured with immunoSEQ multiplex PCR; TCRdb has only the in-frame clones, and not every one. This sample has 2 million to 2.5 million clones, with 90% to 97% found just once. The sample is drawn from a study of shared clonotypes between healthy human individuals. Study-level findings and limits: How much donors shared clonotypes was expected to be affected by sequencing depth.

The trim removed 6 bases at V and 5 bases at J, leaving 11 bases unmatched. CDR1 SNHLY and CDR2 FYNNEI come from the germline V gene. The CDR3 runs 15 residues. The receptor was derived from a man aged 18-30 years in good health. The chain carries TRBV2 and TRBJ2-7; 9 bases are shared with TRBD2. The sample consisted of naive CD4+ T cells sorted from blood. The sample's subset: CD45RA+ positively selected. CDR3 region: CASRAWIAGDDEQYF. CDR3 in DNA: TGTGCCAGCAGGGCCTGGATAGCGGGAGACGACGAGCAGTACTTC.